The 24 T cell receptor beta chains in this list originate from one sample, sequenced in a study of blood T cell repertoires in COVID-19. Method: immunoSEQ multiplex PCR; TCRdb's copy keeps in-frame clones and lacks some. Among roughly 170,000 clones listed, about 87% were seen once. The sample comprised peripheral blood. Receptor source: a woman between 70 and 85 years old with COVID-19, enrolled during active disease.

CDR3 region: CATSSRGSGSTDTQYF. The CDR3 DNA sequence: TGTGCCACCAGTTCGAGGGGTAGCGGGAGCACAGATACGCAGTATTTT. The rearrangement links TRBV24-1 to TRBJ2-3, with 7 bases that match TRBD2. V was pared by 6 bases and J by 0 bases, with 8 bases of the junction left unmatched. The CDR3 has 16 residues. CDR1 is KGHDR, CDR2 SFDVKD, per germline.

V and J are TRBV3-1 (or the pseudogene TRBV3-2) and TRBJ1-1; D may be TRBD1 (6 bases). This CDR3 comprises 14 residues. With 4 bases removed from V and 3 bases from J, the gap between germline ends came to 12 bases. Germline V CDR1 and CDR2: LGHDT, YNNKEL (reference sequence). This CDR3 reads CASSLQGGDTEAFF. The DNA for the CDR3 is TGTGCCAGCAGCCTACAGGGTGGAGACACTGAAGCTTTCTTT.

The J gene is TRBJ1-2, the V gene TRBV10-3; no definite D call. Trimming removed 4 bases at V and 2 bases at J, with 11 bases between. The CDR3 is made up of 14 amino acids. CDR1 is ENHRY and CDR2 is SYGVKD in the germline V gene. CDR3 sequence: CAISGQSKNYGYTF. Here the CDR3 DNA reads TGTGCCATCAGTGGGCAGTCCAAGAACTATGGCTACACCTTC.

This clone has a single count. The V and J genes are TRBV28 and TRBJ2-7, with 8 bases lining up with TRBD2. The CDR3 has 16 residues. CDR1 is MDHEN and CDR2 is SYDVKM in the germline V gene. V was clipped by 2 bases and J by 5 bases; unmatched bases: 11. The CDR3 DNA sequence: TGTGCCAGCAGTTTAGGTGCCGCTAGCGGGTTGAACGAGCAGTACTTC. This translates into CASSLGAASGLNEQYF.

In its sample, this clone was seen once. The chain employs TRBV11-3 and TRBJ2-1, with 9 positions matching TRBD2. The CDR3 extends over 15 amino acids. Germline trimming cut 2 bases from V and 5 bases from J; bases unmatched to any gene: 4. The germline CDR1 and CDR2 sequences are SGHNT and YENEEA. The CDR3: CASSLSGLAHNEQFF. The CDR3 region has the DNA TGTGCCAGCAGCTTATCGGGACTAGCCCACAATGAGCAGTTCTTC.

The genes are TRBV11-2 and TRBJ1-1; TRBD1 aligns across 8 bases. Unmatched junction bases numbered 9, after V lost 0 bases and J lost 6 bases. This CDR3 spans 16 amino acids. Germline CDR1 reads SGHAT; CDR2 reads FQNNGV. CDR3 nucleotide sequence: TGTGCCAGCAGCTTAGATCAGGGGGCCGCAGGGGCTGAAGCTTTCTTT. Translation gives CASSLDQGAAGAEAFF. Together with reference TRBV11-2 and TRBJ1-1, the CDR3 gives the full variable domain: EAGVAQSPRYKIIEKRQSVAFWCNPISGHATLYWYQQILGQGPKLLIQFQNNGVVDDSQLPKDRFSAERLKGVDSTLKIQPAKLEDSAVYLCASSLDQGAAGAEAFFGQGTRLTVV.

The rearrangement links TRBV11-2 to TRBJ2-4, with 11 bases that match TRBD2. The CDR3 is 17 residues long. Germline V gene data show CDR1 as SGHAT and CDR2 as FQNNGV. Trimming took 4 bases from V and 3 from J; bases not matched to a gene: 8. The CDR3 coding sequence is TGTGCCAGCAGCTCCCTCCCACTAGCGGGGGACAAAAACATTCAGTACTTC. This gives the protein CASSSLPLAGDKNIQYF.

This chain links TRBV19 with TRBJ1-1, with unresolved D. The CDR3 runs to 14 residues. Germline V CDR1 and CDR2: LNHDA, SQIVND (reference sequence). V was pared by 2 bases and J by 0 bases, with 7 bases between. The CDR3 sequence: CASSILGMNTEAFF. The CDR3 DNA reads as TGTGCCAGTAGTATACTCGGGATGAACACTGAAGCTTTCTTT.

The chain carries TRBV19 and TRBJ1-5; D is perhaps TRBD1 (6 bases). The germline CDR1 and CDR2 sequences are LNHDA and SQIVND (reference sequence). Trimming took off 1 base at V and 4 bases at J, with 8 bases between the two ends. The CDR3 has 14 amino acids. As DNA, the CDR3 is TGTGCCAGTAGTATAGTCAGGGGTAATCAGCCCCAGCATTTT. It is translated as CASSIVRGNQPQHF.

There are a few counts of this clone. The chain combines TRBV2 with TRBJ2-1, with D perhaps TRBD2 (5 bases). The germline V and J ends were trimmed by 6 bases and 8 bases, with 20 bases remaining between them. The CDR3 sequence is 15 residues long. Germline CDR1 SNHLY, CDR2 FYNNEI. CDR3 residues: CASSQRTSFIDEQFF. The CDR3 coding sequence is TGTGCCAGCAGCCAGCGGACTTCATTTATCGATGAGCAGTTCTTC.

The chain employs TRBV18 and TRBJ2-7, with TRBD2 matching 13 bases. The junction had 5 bases not matched to a gene; V was cut back by 3 bases and J by 0 bases. The CDR3 sequence is 17 residues long. Germline lookup yields CDR1 KGHSH and CDR2 LQKENI. CDR3 nucleotide sequence: TGTGCCAGCTCACCCCCCGGACTAGCGGGGGTCTCCTACGAGCAGTACTTC. Protein: CASSPPGLAGVSYEQYF.

This chain links TRBV4-3 with TRBJ2-7; 7 bases are a match to TRBD1. Germline values: CDR1 LGHNA, CDR2 YSLEER. Trimming took 5 bases from V and 4 from J; bases not matched to a gene: 5. The CDR3 runs to 13 residues. CDR3 region: CASSSDRAYEQYF. The CDR3 DNA reads TGCGCCAGCAGCAGCGACAGGGCGTACGAGCAGTACTTC.

The gene calls are TRBV7-9 and TRBJ2-3; D is unresolved. Germline values: CDR1 SEHNR, CDR2 FQNEAQ (reference sequence). V gave up 5 bases and J gave up 6 bases, with 6 bases separating them. This CDR3 has 11 residues. The CDR3, as DNA: TGTGCCAGCAGCCTTGCGGATACGCAGTATTTT. It yields the protein CASSLADTQYF.

The genes are TRBV6-2 or TRBV6-3 and TRBJ2-1; D might be TRBD2 (5 bases). The CDR3 sequence is 16 residues long. Germline values: CDR1 MNHEY, CDR2 SVGEGT. V lost 1 base, J lost 9 bases, and 19 bases lay in between. The CDR3 DNA reads TGTGCCAGCAGTTACTGGGTGGGAGTTCCCACGAGTGAGCAGTTCTTC. Translated: CASSYWVGVPTSEQFF.

This rearrangement joins TRBV6-5 to TRBJ1-6, with D hard to call. The germline gives CDR1 MNHEY, CDR2 SVGAGI. The CDR3 covers 12 residues. Trimming left V 6 bases short and J 11 bases short, with 11 bases between. The CDR3 loop is CASRLTETPLHF. For the CDR3, the DNA is TGTGCCAGCAGATTAACTGAGACACCCCTCCACTTT.

In its sample, this clone was seen a few times. This sequence joins TRBV30 and TRBJ1-4; maybe TRBD1 (5 bases). This CDR3 contains 16 residues. Germline lookup yields CDR1 GTSNPN and CDR2 SVGIG (reference sequence). Trimming left V 2 bases short and J 10 bases short, with 23 bases between. CDR3 sequence reads: CAWSSPTSGTLGKLFF. Here the CDR3 DNA reads TGTGCCTGGAGTTCGCCCACATCCGGGACTCTCGGAAAACTGTTTTTT.

The chain carries TRBV6-2 or TRBV6-3 and TRBJ1-5; TRBD1 might be the D (6 bases). Germline CDR1 MNHEY, CDR2 SVGEGT. The CDR3 extends over 14 amino acids. V was cut by 5 bases and J by 3 bases, with 11 bases left in between. The CDR3 DNA reads TGTGCCAGCAGTCCCGGGACATACAATCAGCCCCAGCATTTT. Its translation: CASSPGTYNQPQHF.

V and J are TRBV6-4 and TRBJ2-3; 7 nucleotides align to TRBD2. This CDR3 contains 16 residues. Germline CDR1 MRHNA, CDR2 SNTAGT. The V and J ends lost 6 bases and 2 bases, in that order; junction bases with no gene match: 11. CDR3 amino acids: CASSDLAALDTDTQYF. The CDR3 DNA reads as TGTGCCAGCAGCGACCTAGCGGCGCTAGACACAGATACGCAGTATTTT.

This chain uses TRBV2 with TRBJ1-2; maybe TRBD1 (5 bases). The V end lost 4 bases, the J end lost 7 bases, and 13 bases lay between the germline ends. Germline V gene lookup returns CDR1 SNHLY and CDR2 FYNNEI. The CDR3 spans 13 residues. Here the CDR3 DNA reads TGTGCCAGCAGTGCAGGGTCGCGTAGTGGCTACACCTTC. Translation gives CASSAGSRSGYTF.

The chain combines TRBV5-4 with TRBJ2-7; 9 bases agree with TRBD1. With 3 bases clipped from V and 3 bases from J, the junction kept 4 bases outside the gene matches. Germline lookup yields CDR1 SGHNT and CDR2 YYREEE (reference sequence). This CDR3 region has 14 residues. In DNA form, the CDR3 reads TGTGCCAGCAGCTCGGGACAGGGCCACTACGAGCAGTACTTC. Translating gives CASSSGQGHYEQYF.

This clone was observed a single time. The chain couples TRBV6-5 to TRBJ2-5; D remains unclear. V lost 8 bases and J lost 2, with 12 bases in between. The CDR3 contains 13 residues. Germline V gene lookup returns CDR1 MNHEY and CDR2 SVGAGI. CDR3 bases: TGTGCCAGCGGGCCAACGCAACAAGAGACCCAGTACTTC. Translating it yields CASGPTQQETQYF.

Only one count was recorded for this clone. The rearrangement links TRBV4-2 to TRBJ1-1; tentative D call: TRBD1 (5 bases). CDR3 length equals 12 residues. Germline CDR1 LGHNA, CDR2 YNFKEQ. Trimming shortened V by 6 bases and J by 7 bases, and 12 bases separated the two germline ends. The CDR3 is CASRLSGGEAFF. The CDR3 bases are TGTGCCAGCAGACTAAGCGGGGGTGAAGCTTTCTTT.

CDR3 coding DNA: TGCGCCAGCAGCTTGGAGTCTAGCGGGAAATACGAGCAGTACTTC. Amino acids: CASSLESSGKYEQYF. The chain is built from TRBV5-1 and TRBJ2-7, with 9 bases that match TRBD2. Germline values: CDR1 SGHRS, CDR2 YFSETQ. Germline trimming cut 0 bases from V and 4 bases from J; bases unmatched to any gene: 5. The CDR3 spans 15 residues. The full variable domain, rest sourced from reference TRBV5-1 and TRBJ2-7, is KAGVTQTPRYLIKTRGQQVTLSCSPISGHRSVSWYQQTPGQGLQFLFEYFSETQRNKGNFPGRFSGRQFSNSRSEMNVSTLELGDSALYLCASSLESSGKYEQYFGPGTRLTVT.

V usage is TRBV1 and J usage is TRBJ1-2; TRBD1, the table's D call, was not compared with the DNA. TRBV1 is assigned pseudogene status. This CDR3 has 14 amino acids. The CDR3 region is CTSSQEGRGLGYTF. CDR3 DNA sequence: TGCACCAGCAGCCAAGAAGGCAGGGGGCTTGGCTACACCTTC.